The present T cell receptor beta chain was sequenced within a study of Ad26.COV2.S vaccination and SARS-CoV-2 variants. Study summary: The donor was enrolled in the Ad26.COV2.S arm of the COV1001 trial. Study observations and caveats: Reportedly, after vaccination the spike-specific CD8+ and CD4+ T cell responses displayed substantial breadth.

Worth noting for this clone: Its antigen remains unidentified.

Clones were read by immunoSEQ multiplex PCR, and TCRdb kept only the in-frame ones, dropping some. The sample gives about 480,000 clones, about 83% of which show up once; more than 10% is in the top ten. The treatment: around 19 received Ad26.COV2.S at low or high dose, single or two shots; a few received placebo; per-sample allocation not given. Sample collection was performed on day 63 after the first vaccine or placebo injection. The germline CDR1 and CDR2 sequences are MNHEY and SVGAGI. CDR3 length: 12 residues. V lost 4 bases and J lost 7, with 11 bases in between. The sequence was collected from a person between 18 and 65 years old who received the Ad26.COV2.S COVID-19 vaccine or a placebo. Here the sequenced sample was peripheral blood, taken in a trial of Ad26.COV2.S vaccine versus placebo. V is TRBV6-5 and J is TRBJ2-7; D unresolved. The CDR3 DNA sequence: TGTGCCAGCAGTTCCCTCCTGACAGAGCAGTACTTC. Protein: CASSSLLTEQYF.